The 2 T cell receptor beta chains below all came from one sample that was sequenced in a study of response to subunit inactivated influenza vaccine. A single record per CDR3 protein comes from TCRdb applying MiXCR to the RT-PCR reads. The data hold approximately 530,000 distinct CDR3 sequences, with 7.2% observed a single time. Sequences were derived from PBMCs from blood, sampled roughly 24 months after vaccination. The source is a man aged 45 to 75 who received an inactivated influenza vaccine.

This clonotype appeared many times. This rearrangement joins TRBV7-2 to TRBJ2-5; a possible D gene is TRBD1 (5 bases). Trimming removed 1 base from V and 3 bases from J, with 6 bases in between. Germline loops: CDR1 SGHTA, CDR2 FQGNSA. The CDR3 is 13 residues long. The CDR3 is CASSLDRKETQYF. CDR3 sequence (DNA): TGTGCCAGCAGCTTAGACAGGAAAGAGACCCAGTACTTC.

This clonotype was seen repeatedly, ten times or more. V gene TRBV5-5 combines with J gene TRBJ2-1; D is perhaps TRBD2 (6 bases). The length of the CDR3 is 15 residues. Trimming pared 0 bases from V and 5 bases from J, leaving 12 bases between. Germline V gives CDR1 SGHKS, CDR2 YYEKEE (reference sequence). The DNA of the CDR3 is TGTGCCAGCAGCTTGGTGGTTAGCGGTAACAATGAGCAGTTCTTC. Its protein product is CASSLVVSGNNEQFF.